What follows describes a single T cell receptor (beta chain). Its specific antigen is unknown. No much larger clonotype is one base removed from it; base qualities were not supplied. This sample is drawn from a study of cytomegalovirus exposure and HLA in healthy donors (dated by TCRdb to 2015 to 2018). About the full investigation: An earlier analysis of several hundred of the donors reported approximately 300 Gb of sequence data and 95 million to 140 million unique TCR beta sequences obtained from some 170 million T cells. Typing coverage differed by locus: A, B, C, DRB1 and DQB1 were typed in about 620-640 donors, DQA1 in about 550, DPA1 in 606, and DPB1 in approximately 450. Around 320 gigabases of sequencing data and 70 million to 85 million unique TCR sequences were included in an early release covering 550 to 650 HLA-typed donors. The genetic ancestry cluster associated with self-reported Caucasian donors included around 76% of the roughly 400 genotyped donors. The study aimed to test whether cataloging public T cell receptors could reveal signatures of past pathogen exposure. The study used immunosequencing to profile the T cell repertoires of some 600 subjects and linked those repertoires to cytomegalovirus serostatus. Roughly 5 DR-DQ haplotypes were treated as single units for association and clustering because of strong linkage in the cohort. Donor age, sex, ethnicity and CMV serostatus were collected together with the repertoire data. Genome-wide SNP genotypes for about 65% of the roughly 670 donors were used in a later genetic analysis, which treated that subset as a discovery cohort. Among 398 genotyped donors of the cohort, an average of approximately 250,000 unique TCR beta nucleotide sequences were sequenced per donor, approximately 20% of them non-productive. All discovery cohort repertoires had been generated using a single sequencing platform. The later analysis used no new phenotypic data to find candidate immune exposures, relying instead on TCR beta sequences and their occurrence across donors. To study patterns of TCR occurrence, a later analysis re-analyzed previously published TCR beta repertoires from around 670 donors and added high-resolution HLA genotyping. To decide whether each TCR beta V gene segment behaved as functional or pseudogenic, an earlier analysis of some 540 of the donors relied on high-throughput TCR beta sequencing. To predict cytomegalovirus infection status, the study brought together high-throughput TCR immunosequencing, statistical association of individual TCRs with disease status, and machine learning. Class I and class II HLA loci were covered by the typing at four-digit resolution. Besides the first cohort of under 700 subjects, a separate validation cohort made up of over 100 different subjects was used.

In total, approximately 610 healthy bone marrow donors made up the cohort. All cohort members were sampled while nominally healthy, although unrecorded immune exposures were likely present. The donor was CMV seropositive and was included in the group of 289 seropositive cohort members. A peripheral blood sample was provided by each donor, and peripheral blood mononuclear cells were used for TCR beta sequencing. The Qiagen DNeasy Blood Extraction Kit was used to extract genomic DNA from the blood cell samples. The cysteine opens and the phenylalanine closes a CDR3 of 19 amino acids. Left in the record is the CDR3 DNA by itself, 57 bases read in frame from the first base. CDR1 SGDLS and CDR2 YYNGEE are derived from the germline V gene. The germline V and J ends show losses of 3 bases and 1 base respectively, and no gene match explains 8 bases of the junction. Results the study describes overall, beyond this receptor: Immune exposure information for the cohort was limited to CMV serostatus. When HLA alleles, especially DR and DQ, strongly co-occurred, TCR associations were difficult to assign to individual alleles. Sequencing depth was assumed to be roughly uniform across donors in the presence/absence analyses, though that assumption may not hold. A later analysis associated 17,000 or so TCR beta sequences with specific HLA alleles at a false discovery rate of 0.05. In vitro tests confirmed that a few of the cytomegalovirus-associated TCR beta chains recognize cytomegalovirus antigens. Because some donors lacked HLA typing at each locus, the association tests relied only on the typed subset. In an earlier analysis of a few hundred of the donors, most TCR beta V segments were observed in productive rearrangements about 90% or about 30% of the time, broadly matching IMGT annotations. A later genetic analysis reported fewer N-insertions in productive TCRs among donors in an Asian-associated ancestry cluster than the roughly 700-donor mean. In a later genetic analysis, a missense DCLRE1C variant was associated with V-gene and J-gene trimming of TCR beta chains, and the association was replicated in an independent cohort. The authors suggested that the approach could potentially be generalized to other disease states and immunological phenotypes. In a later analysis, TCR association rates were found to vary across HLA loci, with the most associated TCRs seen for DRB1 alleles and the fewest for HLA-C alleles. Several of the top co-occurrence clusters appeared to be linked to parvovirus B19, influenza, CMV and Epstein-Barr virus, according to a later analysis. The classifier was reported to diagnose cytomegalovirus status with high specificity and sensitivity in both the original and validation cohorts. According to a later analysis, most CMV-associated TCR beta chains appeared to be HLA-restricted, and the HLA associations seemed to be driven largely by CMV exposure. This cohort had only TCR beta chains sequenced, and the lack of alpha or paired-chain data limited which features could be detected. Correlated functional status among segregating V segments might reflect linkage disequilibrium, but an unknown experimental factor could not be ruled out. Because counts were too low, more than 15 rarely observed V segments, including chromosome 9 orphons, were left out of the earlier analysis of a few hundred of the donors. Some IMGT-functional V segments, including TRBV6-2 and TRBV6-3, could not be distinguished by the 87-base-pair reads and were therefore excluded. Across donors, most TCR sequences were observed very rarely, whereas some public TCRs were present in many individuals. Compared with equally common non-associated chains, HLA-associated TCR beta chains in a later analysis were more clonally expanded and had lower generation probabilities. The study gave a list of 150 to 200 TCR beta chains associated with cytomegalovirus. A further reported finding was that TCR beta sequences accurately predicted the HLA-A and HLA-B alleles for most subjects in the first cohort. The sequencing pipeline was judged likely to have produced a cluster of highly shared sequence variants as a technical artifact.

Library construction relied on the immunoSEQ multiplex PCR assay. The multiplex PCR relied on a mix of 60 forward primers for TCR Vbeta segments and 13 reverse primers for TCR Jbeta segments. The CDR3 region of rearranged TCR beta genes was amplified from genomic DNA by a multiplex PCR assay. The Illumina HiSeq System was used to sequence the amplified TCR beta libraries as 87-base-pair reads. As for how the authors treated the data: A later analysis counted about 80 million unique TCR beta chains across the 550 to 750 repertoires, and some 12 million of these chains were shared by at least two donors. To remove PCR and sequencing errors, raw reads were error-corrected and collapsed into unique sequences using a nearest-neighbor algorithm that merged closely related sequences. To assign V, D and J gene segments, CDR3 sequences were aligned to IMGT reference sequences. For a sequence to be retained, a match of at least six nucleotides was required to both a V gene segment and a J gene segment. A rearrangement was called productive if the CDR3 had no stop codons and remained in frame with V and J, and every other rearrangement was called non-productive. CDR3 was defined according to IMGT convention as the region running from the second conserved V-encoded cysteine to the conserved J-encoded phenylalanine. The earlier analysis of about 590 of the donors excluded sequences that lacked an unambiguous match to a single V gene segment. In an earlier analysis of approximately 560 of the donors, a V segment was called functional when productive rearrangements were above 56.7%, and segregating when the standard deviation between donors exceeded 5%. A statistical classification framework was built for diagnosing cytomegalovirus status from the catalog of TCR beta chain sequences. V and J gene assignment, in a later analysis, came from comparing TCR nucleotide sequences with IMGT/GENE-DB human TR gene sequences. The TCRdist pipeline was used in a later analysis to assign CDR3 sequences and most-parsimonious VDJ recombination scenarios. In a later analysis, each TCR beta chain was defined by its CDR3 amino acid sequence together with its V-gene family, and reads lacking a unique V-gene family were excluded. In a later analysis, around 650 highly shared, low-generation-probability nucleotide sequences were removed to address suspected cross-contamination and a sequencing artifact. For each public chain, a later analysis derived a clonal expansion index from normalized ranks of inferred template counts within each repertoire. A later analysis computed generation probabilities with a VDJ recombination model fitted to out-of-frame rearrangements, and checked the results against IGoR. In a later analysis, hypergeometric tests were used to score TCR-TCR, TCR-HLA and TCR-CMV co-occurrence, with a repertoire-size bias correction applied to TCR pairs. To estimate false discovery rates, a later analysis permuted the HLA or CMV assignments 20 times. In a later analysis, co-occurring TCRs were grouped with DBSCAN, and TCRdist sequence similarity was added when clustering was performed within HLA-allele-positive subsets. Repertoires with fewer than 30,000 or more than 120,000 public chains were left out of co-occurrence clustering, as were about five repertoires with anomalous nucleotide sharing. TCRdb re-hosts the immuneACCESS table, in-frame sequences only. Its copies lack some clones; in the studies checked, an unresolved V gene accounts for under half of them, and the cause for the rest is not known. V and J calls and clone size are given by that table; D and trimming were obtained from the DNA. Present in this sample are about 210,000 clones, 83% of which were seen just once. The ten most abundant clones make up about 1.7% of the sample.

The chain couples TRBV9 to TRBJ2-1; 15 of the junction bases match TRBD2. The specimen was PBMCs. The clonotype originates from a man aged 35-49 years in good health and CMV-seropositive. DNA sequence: TGTGCCAGCAGCGGAGACCCGGGACTAGCGGGAGGTTCCTACAATGAGCAGTTCTTC. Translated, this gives CASSGDPGLAGGSYNEQFF.